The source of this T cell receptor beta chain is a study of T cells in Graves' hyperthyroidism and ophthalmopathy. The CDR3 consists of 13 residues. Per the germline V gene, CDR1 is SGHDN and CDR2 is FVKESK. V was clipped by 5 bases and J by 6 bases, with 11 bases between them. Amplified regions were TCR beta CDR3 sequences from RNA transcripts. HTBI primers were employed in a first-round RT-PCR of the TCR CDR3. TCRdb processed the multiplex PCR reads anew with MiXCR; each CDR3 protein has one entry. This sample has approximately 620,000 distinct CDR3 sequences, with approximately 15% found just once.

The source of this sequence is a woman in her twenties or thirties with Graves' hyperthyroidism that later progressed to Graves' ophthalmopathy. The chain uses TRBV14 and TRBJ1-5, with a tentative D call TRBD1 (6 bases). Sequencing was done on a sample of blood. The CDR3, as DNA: TGTGCCAGCAGCGGGGACAAGGGTCAGCCCCAGCATTTT. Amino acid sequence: CASSGDKGQPQHF.